Following are 13 T cell receptor beta chains from one sample sequenced in a study of blood T cell repertoires in COVID-19. Repertoires were generated with immunoSEQ multiplex PCR, while TCRdb's copy carries only in-frame clones and drops some. The sample has 200,000 to 300,000 clones; 81% are singletons. The material sequenced was peripheral blood. These receptor sequences come from a woman older than 75 with COVID-19, enrolled during active disease.

This sequence joins TRBV11-2 and TRBJ1-1, with TRBD1 identical over 7 bases. Unmatched junction bases numbered 13, after V lost 5 bases and J lost 7 bases. The CDR3 runs to 15 residues. From germline, CDR1 is SGHAT and CDR2 FQNNGV. The CDR3 DNA sequence: TGTGCCAGCAGCGTCACAGGGGCCGCCACCCTTGAAGCTTTCTTT. This encodes CASSVTGAATLEAFF.

The V and J genes are TRBV9 and TRBJ2-7; 11 bases fit TRBD2. In germline, CDR1 is SGDLS, CDR2 YYNGEE. This CDR3 comprises 15 residues. Trimming cost V 4 bases and J 3 bases; bases outside gene matches: 6. The CDR3 region is CASSLGLAANYEQYF. The CDR3 nucleotides read TGTGCCAGCAGCCTGGGACTAGCGGCTAACTACGAGCAGTACTTC.

The V gene is TRBV14, the J gene TRBJ1-1; a possible D gene is TRBD1 (5 bases). The germline gives CDR1 SGHDN, CDR2 FVKESK. The CDR3 runs to 15 residues. Trimming shortened V by 2 bases and J by 7 bases, and 17 bases separated the two germline ends. The CDR3 reads CASSQQVVKGFEAFF. The CDR3 DNA reads TGTGCCAGCAGCCAACAAGTTGTGAAGGGGTTTGAAGCTTTCTTT.

The chain joins TRBV4-1 to TRBJ1-1; D may be TRBD1 (6 bases). Trimming cost V 1 base and J 2 bases, with 20 bases left between them. The length of the CDR3 is 18 residues. Germline V CDR1 and CDR2: MGHRA, YSYEKL. The CDR3, as DNA: TGCGCCAGCAGCCAAGGCAACCTTAGGACAGCTAAAAACACTGAAGCTTTCTTT. This codes for CASSQGNLRTAKNTEAFF.

The chain recombines TRBV18 with TRBJ1-1; D is unclear. Trimming shortened V by 6 bases and J by 0 bases, and 8 bases separated the two germline ends. CDR1 is KGHSH and CDR2 is LQKENI in the germline V gene. The CDR3 sequence is 13 residues long. CDR3 sequence: CASSRTVNTEAFF. CDR3 nucleotides: TGTGCCAGCTCCCGGACTGTGAACACTGAAGCTTTCTTT.

This clone occurred a few times. The J gene is TRBJ1-5, the V gene TRBV19; D remains ambiguous. V was trimmed by 2 bases and J by 3 bases, leaving 8 bases between them. Germline V gene lookup returns CDR1 LNHDA and CDR2 SQIVND (reference sequence). This CDR3 is built from 14 residues. CDR3 loop: CASSIIQINQPQHF. As DNA, the CDR3 is TGTGCCAGTAGTATAATACAGATCAATCAGCCCCAGCATTTT.

The chain couples TRBV6-5 to TRBJ2-7, with TRBD1 matching over 7 bases. The CDR3 totals 13 residues. J lost 3 bases, V lost 6 bases, and 5 bases had no gene match. CDR1 is MNHEY and CDR2 is SVGAGI in the germline V gene. In DNA, the CDR3 is TGTGCCAGCAGGAGACAGGGAAGCTACGAGCAGTACTTC. Amino acids: CASRRQGSYEQYF.

This chain uses TRBV27 with TRBJ1-2; D may be TRBD1 (6 bases). The CDR3 is 14 amino acids. Germline CDR1 MNHEY, CDR2 SMNVEV (reference sequence). Trimming took off 6 bases at V and 3 bases at J, with 14 bases between the two ends. CDR3: CASSPQGPYYGYTF. CDR3 DNA sequence: TGTGCCAGCAGCCCCCAGGGGCCCTACTATGGCTACACCTTC.

The chain uses TRBV19 and TRBJ1-1; 7 positions match TRBD1. Trimming removed 6 bases from V and 5 bases from J; junction bases left unmatched: 9. CDR3 length equals 14 residues. In germline, CDR1 is LNHDA, CDR2 SQIVND (reference sequence). The CDR3 sequence is CASRKRQGGTEAFF. In DNA form, the CDR3 reads TGTGCCAGTAGAAAAAGACAGGGAGGTACTGAAGCTTTCTTT. Complete variable domain (other parts from reference TRBV19 and TRBJ1-1): DGGITQSPKYLFRKEGQNVTLSCEQNLNHDAMYWYRQDPGQGLRLIYYSQIVNDFQKGDIAEGYSVSREKKESFPLTVTSAQKNPTAFYLCASRKRQGGTEAFFGQGTRLTVV.

The rearrangement links TRBV23-1 to TRBJ2-3, with D uncertain. TRBV23-1 is placed among ORFs of uncertain function. There are 15 residues in the CDR3. V was shortened by 6 bases and J by 1 base, with 14 bases between the two germline ends. The CDR3 region is CASRTQRYRTDTQYF. In DNA form, the CDR3 reads TGCGCCAGCAGAACACAGAGATACCGCACAGATACGCAGTATTTT.

The chain links TRBV11-1 to TRBJ2-3; 7 bases agree with TRBD1. J was trimmed by 4 bases and V by 1 base; bases with no gene match: 5. Germline V CDR1 and CDR2: SGHAT, FQDESV (reference sequence). The CDR3 runs to 15 residues. The CDR3 sequence is CASSLVAGGADTQYF. Here the CDR3 DNA reads TGTGCCAGCAGCTTAGTCGCAGGGGGAGCAGATACGCAGTATTTT.

The sample holds one count of this clone. The chain uses TRBV5-1 and TRBJ1-5; TRBD1 aligns across 12 bases. The CDR3 sequence is 15 residues long. Germline CDR1 reads SGHRS; CDR2 reads YFSETQ. V was clipped by 4 bases and J by 5 bases; unmatched bases: 4. CDR3 DNA sequence: TGCGCCAGCAGCCCCGGGACAGGGGGCGATCAGCCCCAGCATTTT. Translating gives CASSPGTGGDQPQHF.

This clone was picked up one time. The J gene is TRBJ2-1, the V gene TRBV4-2; a possible D gene is TRBD2 (5 bases). V was trimmed by 8 bases and J by 0 bases, leaving 14 bases between them. The germline gives CDR1 LGHNA, CDR2 YNFKEQ. CDR3 length: 15 residues. CDR3 DNA: TGTGCCAGCGCTCGACCGGGGAGCTCCTACAATGAGCAGTTCTTC. Protein product: CASARPGSSYNEQFF.